This T cell receptor beta chain appears in the sequencing data of a study of T cells after posttransplantation cyclophosphamide. The CDR3 loop spans 13 amino acids. Trimming cost V 4 bases and J 4 bases, with 11 bases left between them. CDR1 and CDR2 from the germline V gene are SGHRS and YFSETQ. This clone was seen many times. A marrow graft followed busulfan-fludarabine conditioning, with cyclophosphamide on days +3 and +4. The method was immunoSEQ multiplex PCR; TCRdb's version includes in-frame clones alone and lacks a portion of them. The sample includes around 10,000 clones, none of them occurring once.

Sequenced material: PBMCs, taken after allogeneic stem cell transplant with posttransplant cyclophosphamide. The J gene is TRBJ1-1, the V gene TRBV5-1; D is ambiguous. The source of this sequence is a female patient between 40 and 55 years old who received an allogeneic stem cell transplant from a related donor, was CMV-positive, and had no GVHD. Some T cells may be the graft donor's. CDR3: CASSLGIGTEAFF. CDR3 DNA: TGCGCCAGCAGCCTAGGAATCGGCACTGAAGCTTTCTTT.